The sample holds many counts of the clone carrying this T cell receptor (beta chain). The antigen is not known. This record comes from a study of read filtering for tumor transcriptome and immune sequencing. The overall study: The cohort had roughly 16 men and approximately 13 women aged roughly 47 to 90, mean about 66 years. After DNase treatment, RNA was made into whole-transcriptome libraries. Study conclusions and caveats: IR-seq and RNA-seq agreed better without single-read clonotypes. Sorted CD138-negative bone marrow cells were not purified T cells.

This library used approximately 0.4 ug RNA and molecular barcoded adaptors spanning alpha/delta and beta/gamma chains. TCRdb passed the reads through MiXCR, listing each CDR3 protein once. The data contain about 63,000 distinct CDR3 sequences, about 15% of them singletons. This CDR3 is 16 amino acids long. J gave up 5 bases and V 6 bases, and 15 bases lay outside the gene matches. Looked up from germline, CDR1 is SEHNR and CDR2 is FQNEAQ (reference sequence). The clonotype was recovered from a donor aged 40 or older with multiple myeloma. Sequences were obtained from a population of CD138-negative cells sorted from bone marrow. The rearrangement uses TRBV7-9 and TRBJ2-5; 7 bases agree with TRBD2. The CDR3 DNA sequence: TGTGCCAGCAGGCCTCCCGCGGGAGTAGGTAATGAGACCCAGTACTTC. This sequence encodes CASRPPAGVGNETQYF.